The 30 T cell receptor beta chains in this list originate from one sample, sequenced in a study of blood T cell repertoires in COVID-19. The protocol was immunoSEQ multiplex PCR, while the TCRdb copy is restricted to in-frame clones and leaves out a portion. The data contain over 150,000 clones, 80% to 90% of them seen just once; the ten biggest clones take up about 13%. Material for sequencing was peripheral blood. The receptors were gathered from a human donor in a cohort sampled during active COVID-19.

This sequence joins TRBV7-9 and TRBJ2-7; 13 nucleotides align to TRBD2. Germline V gene data show CDR1 as SEHNR and CDR2 as FQNEAQ (reference sequence). The CDR3 contains 14 residues. The V segment lost 5 bases and the J segment 7 bases; nucleotides outside the gene matches: 5. The CDR3 spells CASSRTSGSGEQYF. CDR3 bases: TGTGCCAGCAGCCGGACTAGCGGGAGTGGTGAGCAGTACTTC.

This clone appeared a single time. V gene TRBV11-2 combines with J gene TRBJ1-1, with 7 bases fitting TRBD1. Germline CDR1 reads SGHAT; CDR2 reads FQNNGV. With V trimmed by 2 bases and J by 1 base, 4 bases remained unmatched. The CDR3 covers 15 residues. The CDR3 protein is CASSLFGQANTEAFF. Written as DNA, the CDR3 is TGTGCCAGCAGCTTATTCGGACAGGCGAACACTGAAGCTTTCTTT.

The CDR3 region has the DNA TGTGCCAGCAGTACCCGGGGTAAGGGCAGCAATCAGCCCCAGCATTTT. Its translation is CASSTRGKGSNQPQHF. The V and J genes are TRBV27 and TRBJ1-5; no clear D. Germline CDR1 is MNHEY and CDR2 is SMNVEV (reference sequence). There are 16 residues in the CDR3. Trimming cost V 5 bases and J 1 base, with 15 bases left between them.

The rearrangement uses TRBV19 and TRBJ2-2; TRBD1 matches 7 bases. This CDR3 is 16 amino acids long. Trimming at V came to 6 bases and at J to 1 base, leaving 8 bases not matched to a gene. Germline V gene data show CDR1 as LNHDA and CDR2 as SQIVND (reference sequence). Here the CDR3 DNA reads TGTGCCAGTAGCCGAATGGGACAGCAGAACACCGGGGAGCTGTTTTTT. This codes for CASSRMGQQNTGELFF.

The rearrangement links TRBV6-1 to TRBJ2-7, with TRBD2 matching 11 bases. Germline loops: CDR1 MNHNS, CDR2 SASEGT. V gave up 0 bases and J gave up 6 bases; unmatched junction bases: 10. There are 17 residues in the CDR3. CDR3 coding DNA: TGTGCCAGCAGTGAAGCGTTGCTAGCGGGAGGACCTTTCGAGCAGTACTTC. It specifies CASSEALLAGGPFEQYF.

V usage is TRBV9 and J usage is TRBJ2-7; D perhaps matches TRBD1 (6 bases). Trimming stripped 2 bases from V and 0 bases from J, with 9 bases between. Germline values: CDR1 SGDLS, CDR2 YYNGEE. The CDR3 has 14 amino acids. In DNA form, the CDR3 reads TGTGCCAGCAGCGTTGGGGGCCTCTCCTACGAGCAGTACTTC. Amino acids: CASSVGGLSYEQYF.

The chain recombines TRBV21-1 with TRBJ2-5; TRBD1 is the table's D call and was not checked against the DNA. TRBV21-1 represents a pseudogene. The CDR3 sequence is 15 residues long. DNA for the CDR3: TGTGCCAGCAGCAAAGTCCCTTCCAAGGGGGAGACCCAGTACTTC. Translated: CASSKVPSKGETQYF.

The rearrangement joins TRBV28 to TRBJ2-1, with 10 bases that match TRBD1. The CDR3 consists of 16 residues. The germline V gene has CDR1 MDHEN and CDR2 SYDVKM. Trimming took 5 bases from V and 1 from J; bases not matched to a gene: 5. The CDR3 sequence: CASSIRTGGSYNEQFF. As DNA, the CDR3 is TGTGCCAGCAGTATTCGGACAGGGGGTTCCTACAATGAGCAGTTCTTC.

This clone is a singleton in its sample. V is TRBV2 and J is TRBJ2-6, with D possibly TRBD1 on 6 matching bases. The germline V and J ends were trimmed by 2 bases and 3 bases, with 14 bases remaining between them. The germline V gene has CDR1 SNHLY and CDR2 FYNNEI. The CDR3 consists of 17 residues. The CDR3 loop is CASSERGTGSGANVLTF. The CDR3 bases are TGTGCCAGCAGTGAAAGGGGTACAGGGAGTGGGGCCAACGTCCTGACTTTC.

The gene calls are TRBV4-1 and TRBJ2-7; TRBD2 matches 7 bases. From germline, CDR1 is MGHRA and CDR2 YSYEKL. CDR3 length: 17 amino acids. Trimming at V came to 1 base and at J to 2 bases, leaving 11 bases not matched to a gene. CDR3 DNA: TGCGCCAGCAGCCAAGTTTGGCTCCGGGAGGAAGCCTACGAGCAGTACTTC. It yields the protein CASSQVWLREEAYEQYF.

A single count supports this clone. V usage is TRBV7-9 and J usage is TRBJ1-6, with TRBD1 matching over 9 bases. Germline V gives CDR1 SEHNR, CDR2 FQNEAQ (reference sequence). The length of the CDR3 is 15 residues. V lost 6 bases and J lost 9; bases outside the gene matches: 9. This CDR3 is CASREPGQGSSPLHF. The CDR3 region has the DNA TGTGCCAGCAGGGAACCGGGACAGGGTAGTTCACCCCTCCACTTT.

This clone was seen only once. This sequence joins TRBV7-9 and TRBJ1-1; D not resolved. CDR3 length: 15 residues. V lost 1 base and J lost 0, with 9 bases in between. Per germline, CDR1 SEHNR and CDR2 FQNEAQ (reference sequence). CDR3 in amino acids: CASSLEEGVNTEAFF. DNA for the CDR3: TGTGCCAGCAGCTTAGAAGAGGGAGTGAACACTGAAGCTTTCTTT.

The CDR3 coding sequence is TGTGCCAGTACTTATCGATCCGGGACAGCTCCCTACGAGCAGTACTTC. Protein product: CASTYRSGTAPYEQYF. The chain has TRBV19 and TRBJ2-7, with 7 positions matching TRBD1. There are 16 residues in the CDR3. V shed 7 bases, J shed 2 bases, and the junction held 14 bases outside the gene matches. CDR1 is LNHDA and CDR2 is SQIVND in the germline V gene (reference sequence).

This clone appeared once. V gene TRBV11-2 combines with J gene TRBJ1-6; TRBD1 might be the D (6 bases). V shed 5 bases and J shed 6 bases, with 14 bases lying between them. The germline gives CDR1 SGHAT, CDR2 FQNNGV. The CDR3 consists of 15 residues. CDR3 loop: CASSTNRVGNSPLHF. CDR3 in DNA: TGTGCCAGCAGCACGAACAGGGTGGGTAATTCACCCCTCCACTTT.

This clone has just one count. V is TRBV5-4 and J is TRBJ2-1, with unresolved D. The V end lost 4 bases, the J end lost 4 bases, and 6 bases lay between the germline ends. This CDR3 spans 12 amino acids. Looked up from germline, CDR1 is SGHNT and CDR2 is YYREEE (reference sequence). CDR3 sequence: CASSLSYNEQFF. The DNA of the CDR3 is TGTGCCAGCAGCCTGTCTTACAATGAGCAGTTCTTC.

The rearrangement links TRBV5-4 to TRBJ2-1; 7 positions match TRBD2. V lost 0 bases and J lost 6; bases outside the gene matches: 6. Germline CDR1 and CDR2: SGHNT and YYREEE (reference sequence). The CDR3 spans 15 residues. CDR3 nucleotide sequence: TGTGCCAGCAGCTTGGGTAGCGGGTGGACCAATGAGCAGTTCTTC. Its translation: CASSLGSGWTNEQFF.

The chain is built from TRBV5-5 and TRBJ1-5; tentatively, D is TRBD1 (6 bases). Germline V lookup: CDR1 SGHKS, CDR2 YYEKEE (reference sequence). Trimming stripped 5 bases from V and 0 bases from J, with 18 bases between. The CDR3 is 17 residues long. The CDR3 region has the DNA TGTGCCAGCAGTAGGGACATCACAAGAGATAGCAATCAGCCCCAGCATTTT. Translating it yields CASSRDITRDSNQPQHF.

The V and J genes are TRBV5-1 and TRBJ1-6; no definite D call. Germline V CDR1 and CDR2: SGHRS, YFSETQ. The CDR3 sequence is 17 residues long. Trimming removed 0 bases at V and 4 bases at J, with 14 bases between. The CDR3 here is CASSLVRPGLYNSPLHF. The CDR3 nucleotides read TGCGCCAGCAGCTTGGTTCGGCCAGGATTGTATAATTCACCCCTCCACTTT.

The chain is built from TRBV6-6 and TRBJ2-4, with D maybe TRBD1 (5 bases). From germline, CDR1 is MNHNY and CDR2 SVGAGI (reference sequence). Trimming left V 10 bases short and J 2 bases short, with 12 bases between. CDR3 length: 13 amino acids. The CDR3 region has the DNA TGTGCCACCCAGGGTTTTTCCAAAAACATTCAGTACTTC. As protein: CATQGFSKNIQYF.

This chain links TRBV3-1 (or the pseudogene TRBV3-2) with TRBJ2-3; 7 bases fit TRBD2. The germline V gene has CDR1 LGHDT and CDR2 YNNKEL (reference sequence). The CDR3 contains 16 residues. Trimming took 0 bases from V and 1 from J; bases not matched to a gene: 4. This CDR3 reads CASSQEPSGGTDTQYF. CDR3 bases: TGTGCCAGCAGCCAAGAGCCTAGCGGAGGCACAGATACGCAGTATTTT.

The chain recombines TRBV3-1 (or the pseudogene TRBV3-2) with TRBJ2-5; D not resolved. Trimming pared 4 bases from V and 4 bases from J, leaving 13 bases between. There are 14 residues in the CDR3. Germline V gene lookup returns CDR1 LGHDT and CDR2 YNNKEL (reference sequence). CDR3 region: CASSPHGSGETQYF. The CDR3 DNA follows: TGTGCCAGCAGCCCGCATGGGTCGGGAGAGACCCAGTACTTC.

The rearrangement uses TRBV3-1 (or the pseudogene TRBV3-2) and TRBJ1-4, with a tentative D call TRBD1 (5 bases). The V gene lost 1 base and the J gene lost 8 bases, with 17 bases spanning the gap. The germline V gene has CDR1 LGHDT and CDR2 YNNKEL (reference sequence). The CDR3 is 16 amino acids. The CDR3 region has the DNA TGTGCCAGCAGCCAAGCGCTCGGACAATCGCGGGAAAAACTGTTTTTT. Translated, it gives CASSQALGQSREKLFF.

The chain combines TRBV6-6 with TRBJ2-1; 8 positions agree with TRBD2. Trimming removed 2 bases from V and 5 bases from J; junction bases left unmatched: 2. The CDR3 consists of 14 residues. Looked up from germline, CDR1 is MNHNY and CDR2 is SVGAGI (reference sequence). The CDR3, as DNA: TGTGCCAGCAGTTACGCGGGGGGAAACAATGAGCAGTTCTTC. It translates to CASSYAGGNNEQFF.

The V gene is TRBV28, the J gene TRBJ2-1; 7 nucleotides match TRBD2. Germline CDR1 MDHEN, CDR2 SYDVKM. The CDR3 has 16 amino acids. The J segment lost 6 bases and the V segment lost 1 base, leaving 9 bases of the junction unmatched. The chain's CDR3 is CASSLSRGREFNEQFF. Here the CDR3 DNA reads TGTGCCAGCAGTTTATCGCGAGGGCGGGAGTTCAATGAGCAGTTCTTC.

This sequence joins TRBV28 and TRBJ2-1; D perhaps matches TRBD2 (6 bases). Germline-derived CDR1 and CDR2 are MDHEN and SYDVKM. Trimming left V 8 bases short and J 6 bases short, with 29 bases between. The CDR3 covers 18 residues. The CDR3 DNA is TGTGCCAGCCTTGCGAGGGGATGGTACGGGAGTAAGGGCAATGAGCAGTTCTTC. This sequence encodes CASLARGWYGSKGNEQFF.

The V call is TRBV19, the J call TRBJ1-5; D not certain. CDR3 length equals 16 residues. V was cut by 3 bases and J by 0 bases, with 12 bases left in between. Germline CDR1 reads LNHDA; CDR2 reads SQIVND (reference sequence). CDR3 nucleotides: TGTGCCAGTAGTATGAGGACTGAGTATAGCAATCAGCCCCAGCATTTT. It translates to CASSMRTEYSNQPQHF.

This rearrangement joins TRBV28 to TRBJ2-3; 8 nucleotides match TRBD2. Per germline, CDR1 MDHEN and CDR2 SYDVKM. The CDR3 has 16 residues. The V segment lost 3 bases and the J segment 2 bases; nucleotides outside the gene matches: 7. CDR3: CASSFSGALITDTQYF. Here the CDR3 DNA reads TGTGCCAGCAGTTTTAGCGGGGCACTCATCACAGATACGCAGTATTTT.

The chain links TRBV6-5 to TRBJ1-5; D call uncertain. In germline, CDR1 is MNHEY, CDR2 SVGAGI. Trimming cost V 6 bases and J 3 bases, with 12 bases left between them. The CDR3 is 14 amino acids. The CDR3, as DNA: TGTGCCAGCAGCTTCATTAGAATCAATCAGCCCCAGCATTTT. The encoded protein is CASSFIRINQPQHF.

CDR3 protein: CASSDRLNTEAFF. The CDR3, as DNA: TGTGCCAGCAGTGATCGTTTGAACACTGAAGCTTTCTTT. This chain connects TRBV2 to TRBJ1-1, with no clear D. This CDR3 has 13 amino acids. Germline assignment: CDR1 SNHLY and CDR2 FYNNEI. The germline V and J ends were trimmed by 3 bases and 0 bases, with 5 bases remaining between them.

As to this clone: Other DNA sequences in this specimen translate into the identical CDR3. V is TRBV7-9 and J is TRBJ1-1; unclear D gene. With 5 bases removed from V and 2 bases from J, the gap between germline ends came to 9 bases. CDR3 length: 13 residues. CDR1 is SEHNR, CDR2 FQNEAQ, per germline (reference sequence). The CDR3, as DNA: TGTGCCAGCAGCCGCGGCGGTAACACTGAAGCTTTCTTT. It codes for CASSRGGNTEAFF.